Shown below are 32 T cell receptor beta chains from a single sample sequenced in a study of blood T cell repertoires in COVID-19. TCRdb's table, derived via immunoSEQ multiplex PCR, lists solely in-frame clones and lacks some. In the table there are about 360,000 clones, more than 75% of which are singletons. The sample consisted of peripheral blood. These receptors were obtained from a human donor in a cohort sampled during active COVID-19.

V is TRBV15 and J is TRBJ2-2, with no clear D. The germline V gene encodes CDR1 LNHNV and CDR2 YYDKDF (reference sequence). The CDR3 runs to 14 residues. V shed 0 bases and J shed 7 bases, with 9 bases lying between them. For the CDR3, the DNA is TGTGCCACCAGCAGAGATCTGAAGCTCGGGGAGCTGTTTTTT. Translating it yields CATSRDLKLGELFF.

This CDR3 reads CASRSYRGTYEQYF. In DNA, the CDR3 is TGTGCCAGCAGGTCTTACAGGGGGACCTACGAGCAGTACTTC. The V and J genes are TRBV11-2 and TRBJ2-7; TRBD1 matches at 8 bases. Trimming took 6 bases from V and 2 from J; bases not matched to a gene: 6. The CDR3 consists of 14 residues. Germline CDR1 and CDR2: SGHAT and FQNNGV.

The chain uses TRBV7-6 and TRBJ1-5; D is ambiguous. Trimming took 5 bases from V and 4 from J, leaving 12 bases between them. Germline V lookup: CDR1 SGHVS, CDR2 FNYEAQ. The CDR3 contains 14 residues. The CDR3 is CASSPLGPNQPQHF. The DNA of the CDR3 is TGTGCCAGCAGCCCCCTGGGCCCAAATCAGCCCCAGCATTTT.

V usage is TRBV7-9 and J usage is TRBJ1-5, with D uncertain. The CDR3 contains 12 residues. The germline V and J ends were trimmed by 3 bases and 11 bases, with 11 bases remaining between them. The V gene's germline CDR1 is SEHNR and CDR2 FQNEAQ (reference sequence). The CDR3 loop reads CASSFDSKSQHF. CDR3 nucleotides: TGTGCCAGCAGCTTTGACTCTAAGTCCCAGCATTTT. The complete variable domain, with remaining parts taken from reference TRBV7-9 and TRBJ1-5, reads DTGVSQNPRHKITKRGQNVTFRCDPISEHNRLYWYRQTLGQGPEFLTYFQNEAQLEKSRLLSDRFSAERPKGSFSTLEIQRTEQGDSAMYLCASSFDSKSQHFGDGTRLSIL.

The chain joins TRBV7-2 to TRBJ1-1; D unresolved. The V gene's germline CDR1 is SGHTA and CDR2 FQGNSA. V dropped 5 bases and J dropped 3 bases, with 13 bases sitting between them. The CDR3 totals 14 residues. As DNA, the CDR3 is TGTGCCAGCAGCCCTCGGACTTTTTACACTGAAGCTTTCTTT. Amino acid sequence: CASSPRTFYTEAFF.

The V gene is TRBV5-5, the J gene TRBJ2-7; 8 bases are a match to TRBD1. The CDR3 sequence is 15 residues long. Germline assignment: CDR1 SGHKS and CDR2 YYEKEE (reference sequence). V dropped 3 bases and J dropped 4; count of bases not matched to a gene: 9. CDR3 region: CASSSQGGEGYEQYF. The DNA for the CDR3 is TGTGCCAGCAGCTCACAGGGGGGCGAGGGTTACGAGCAGTACTTC.

V and J are TRBV6-4 and TRBJ1-2; 9 nucleotides align to TRBD1. Per germline, CDR1 MRHNA and CDR2 SNTAGT. CDR3 length equals 13 residues. V lost 4 bases, J lost 8 bases, and 5 bases stayed unmatched. In DNA, the CDR3 is TGTGCCAGCAGTGGGACAGGGGTCGGCGGCTACACCTTC. Amino acids: CASSGTGVGGYTF.

The genes are TRBV11-1 and TRBJ2-5; 7 positions agree with TRBD2. This CDR3 spans 16 amino acids. With 5 bases clipped from V and 4 bases from J, the junction kept 13 bases outside the gene matches. Germline V gene sequence: CDR1 SGHAT, CDR2 FQDESV (reference sequence). The CDR3 loop is CASSIRYAGDGETQYF. The CDR3 DNA sequence: TGTGCCAGCAGCATTCGCTACGCGGGAGATGGAGAGACCCAGTACTTC. The full variable domain, rest sourced from reference TRBV11-1 and TRBJ2-5, is EAEVAQSPRYKITEKSQAVAFWCDPISGHATLYWYRQILGQGPELLVQFQDESVVDDSQLPKDRFSAERLKGVDSTLKIQPAELGDSAMYLCASSIRYAGDGETQYFGPGTRLLVL.

The chain combines TRBV5-4 with TRBJ1-1; TRBD1 is a possible D gene (5 bases). The CDR3 runs 13 residues. Germline values: CDR1 SGHNT, CDR2 YYREEE (reference sequence). The CDR3 DNA is TGTGCGACAGCGGGGGGAAAGAACACTGAAGCTTTCTTT. This encodes CATAGGKNTEAFF.

V and J are TRBV30 and TRBJ1-1, with D hard to call. This CDR3 region has 12 residues. Trimming shortened V by 2 bases and J by 1 base, and 5 bases separated the two germline ends. Germline values: CDR1 GTSNPN, CDR2 SVGIG (reference sequence). Written as DNA, the CDR3 is TGTGCCTGGAGTTTGAGGAACACTGAAGCTTTCTTT. Translated: CAWSLRNTEAFF.

The J gene is TRBJ1-6, the V gene TRBV6-1, with D uncertain. The CDR3 totals 15 residues. Germline V gene lookup returns CDR1 MNHNS and CDR2 SASEGT. Trimming removed 3 bases at V and 0 bases at J, with 6 bases between. The CDR3 nucleotides are TGTGCCAGCAGTGACGTCAGCTCCTATAATTCACCCCTCCACTTT. Amino acid sequence: CASSDVSSYNSPLHF.

This clone was seen a single time. The V gene is TRBV4-1, the J gene TRBJ2-3, with D unresolved. The CDR3 covers 16 residues. With 5 bases removed from V and 1 base from J, the gap between germline ends came to 16 bases. The germline V gene has CDR1 MGHRA and CDR2 YSYEKL. The CDR3 DNA sequence: TGCGCCAGCAGCGCCAACGGTGCTCTCGGCACAGATACGCAGTATTTT. It specifies CASSANGALGTDTQYF.

The chain recombines TRBV15 with TRBJ2-5; TRBD2 agrees at 10 bases. The CDR3 contains 15 residues. J lost 5 bases, V lost 1 base, and 4 bases had no gene match. Per germline, CDR1 LNHNV and CDR2 YYDKDF (reference sequence). CDR3 loop: CATSRGLAGDETQYF. The DNA of the CDR3 is TGTGCCACCAGCAGAGGTCTAGCGGGGGATGAGACCCAGTACTTC.

The V and J genes are TRBV9 and TRBJ2-5, with D possibly being TRBD2 (5 bases). CDR3 length: 17 amino acids. Germline loops: CDR1 SGDLS, CDR2 YYNGEE. V was cut by 3 bases and J by 4 bases, with 22 bases left in between. CDR3 sequence (DNA): TGTGCCAGCAGCGCCCGGGGAGCAAACGAGGGCCCAGAGACCCAGTACTTC. Amino acid sequence: CASSARGANEGPETQYF.

CDR3 loop: CARPDRASGDEAFF. The CDR3 bases are TGTGCCAGACCGGACAGGGCCTCAGGGGATGAAGCTTTCTTT. The chain joins TRBV6-5 to TRBJ1-1; 8 nucleotides match TRBD1. The germline V gene encodes CDR1 MNHEY and CDR2 SVGAGI. The junction had 13 bases not matched to a gene; V was cut back by 9 bases and J by 7 bases. This CDR3 is 14 amino acids long.

The CDR3 here is CASSRGAESNQPQHF. CDR3 sequence (DNA): TGTGCCAGCAGCCGGGGGGCTGAAAGCAATCAGCCCCAGCATTTT. The rearrangement joins TRBV6-5 to TRBJ1-5, with a weak D call TRBD1 (6 bases). Trimming took 6 bases from V and 1 from J, leaving 13 bases between them. Per germline, CDR1 MNHEY and CDR2 SVGAGI. The CDR3 runs to 15 residues.

J is TRBJ2-1 and V is TRBV7-8; 13 bases agree with TRBD2. This CDR3 comprises 14 residues. Unmatched junction bases numbered 4, after V lost 8 bases and J lost 6 bases. The germline V gene encodes CDR1 SGHVS and CDR2 FQNEAQ. CDR3 protein: CASLGTSGVNEQFF. CDR3 DNA sequence: TGTGCCAGCCTCGGGACTAGCGGGGTCAATGAGCAGTTCTTC.

The rearrangement uses TRBV5-1 and TRBJ2-1; a possible D gene is TRBD2 (6 bases). The CDR3 has 21 residues. V was shortened by 2 bases and J by 4 bases, with 31 bases between the two germline ends. Germline lookup yields CDR1 SGHRS and CDR2 YFSETQ. The CDR3 loop is CASSFGIGLPFGNPSYNEQFF. CDR3 in DNA: TGCGCCAGCAGCTTTGGGATCGGACTACCGTTCGGGAACCCTTCTTACAATGAGCAGTTCTTC.

This chain connects TRBV5-6 to TRBJ2-1; no reliable D call. V was pared by 0 bases and J by 2 bases, with 6 bases between. Germline values: CDR1 SGHDT, CDR2 YYEEEE. The CDR3 loop spans 14 amino acids. CDR3 loop: CASSLGWPYNEQFF. CDR3 coding DNA: TGTGCCAGCAGCTTGGGTTGGCCCTACAATGAGCAGTTCTTC.

V and J are TRBV6-5 and TRBJ2-7; perhaps TRBD1 as D (5 bases). The CDR3 is 14 amino acids. Germline CDR1 reads MNHEY; CDR2 reads SVGAGI. Deletions cut 5 bases from V and 4 bases from J, with 15 bases between. The CDR3 DNA sequence: TGTGCCAGCAGTCCCTCCCGCGACAGATACGAGCAGTACTTC. Its protein product is CASSPSRDRYEQYF.

This sequence joins TRBV28 and TRBJ1-1; TRBD1 is a possible D gene (5 bases). This CDR3 has 15 residues. Per the germline V gene, CDR1 is MDHEN and CDR2 is SYDVKM. V shed 3 bases and J shed 1 base, with 12 bases lying between them. The DNA for the CDR3 is TGTGCCAGCAGTTTCTATGGACACCCGAACACTGAAGCTTTCTTT. Translated: CASSFYGHPNTEAFF.

The chain recombines TRBV10-2 with TRBJ2-3; no reliable D call. V lost 2 bases, J lost 0 bases, and 3 bases lay in between. Germline assignment: CDR1 WSHSY and CDR2 SAAADI. This CDR3 region has 13 residues. The DNA for the CDR3 is TGCGCCAGCAGTGAGGAGAGCACAGATACGCAGTATTTT. It yields the protein CASSEESTDTQYF.

This clone appeared a few times. This chain links TRBV6-2 or TRBV6-3 with TRBJ2-1; the match to TRBD1 covers 7 bases. The CDR3 consists of 15 residues. CDR1 and CDR2 from the germline V gene are MNHEY and SVGEGT. The V gene end was trimmed by 2 bases and the J gene end by 2 bases; junction bases not matched to a gene: 3. The CDR3: CASSYGQAPYNEQFF. Written as DNA, the CDR3 is TGTGCCAGCAGTTACGGACAGGCCCCCTACAATGAGCAGTTCTTC.

The rearrangement uses TRBV6-5 and TRBJ1-4, with D tentatively TRBD1 (5 bases). Trimming removed 7 bases at V and 7 bases at J, with 13 bases between. Germline values: CDR1 MNHEY, CDR2 SVGAGI. The CDR3 runs to 13 residues. The CDR3 region is CASTGGIGEKLFF. The CDR3 bases are TGTGCCAGCACCGGGGGGATCGGTGAAAAACTGTTTTTT.

This sequence joins TRBV3-1 (or the pseudogene TRBV3-2) and TRBJ1-4, with TRBD1 identical over 10 bases. From germline, CDR1 is LGHDT and CDR2 YNNKEL (reference sequence). This CDR3 region has 18 residues. V lost 1 base to trimming and J lost 3 bases; unmatched junction nucleotides: 8. Here the CDR3 reads CASSQAPPGTGANEKLFF. The CDR3 DNA sequence: TGTGCCAGCAGCCAAGCTCCACCCGGGACAGGGGCTAATGAAAAACTGTTTTTT.

The chain employs TRBV5-1 and TRBJ2-7; possibly TRBD2 for D (6 bases). Germline V gene sequence: CDR1 SGHRS, CDR2 YFSETQ. V lost 0 bases to trimming and J lost 1 base, with 8 bases between them. The CDR3 is 14 residues long. The CDR3, as DNA: TGCGCCAGCAGCTTGGAGGGGACTTCCTACGAGCAGTACTTC. Protein product: CASSLEGTSYEQYF.

The genes are TRBV3-1 (or the pseudogene TRBV3-2) and TRBJ2-5; perhaps TRBD1 as D (6 bases). This CDR3 is 13 amino acids long. Germline lookup yields CDR1 LGHDT and CDR2 YNNKEL (reference sequence). The germline V and J ends were trimmed by 5 bases and 2 bases, with 9 bases remaining between them. As DNA, the CDR3 is TGTGCCAGCAGCACGACAGGTCAAGAGACCCAGTACTTC. It is translated as CASSTTGQETQYF.

The chain has TRBV7-2 and TRBJ2-5, with 7 bases aligning to TRBD1. Germline CDR1 reads SGHTA; CDR2 reads FQGNSA. V trimming: 4 bases; J trimming: 2 bases; junction bases outside the gene matches: 1. This CDR3 is built from 13 residues. As DNA, the CDR3 is TGTGCCAGCAGCTCGGGACAGCAAGAGACCCAGTACTTC. Its translation is CASSSGQQETQYF.

The table lists this clone with a few counts. V usage is TRBV20-1 and J usage is TRBJ1-1, with 7 nucleotides matching TRBD1. The CDR3 is 16 amino acids. The germline V gene encodes CDR1 DFQATT and CDR2 SNEGSKA (reference sequence). The trim removed 3 bases at V and 3 bases at J, leaving 13 bases unmatched. CDR3 sequence (DNA): TGCAGTGCTAGTCCAGGGGCGGACAGGCAAGACACTGAAGCTTTCTTT. Translated, it gives CSASPGADRQDTEAFF.

This rearrangement joins TRBV7-7 to TRBJ2-1, with 7 bases fitting TRBD1. Germline V lookup: CDR1 SSHAT, CDR2 FNYEAQ (reference sequence). Germline trimming cut 1 base from V and 3 bases from J; bases unmatched to any gene: 6. The CDR3 extends over 16 amino acids. CDR3 protein: CASSLGTGASYNEQFF. The CDR3 DNA reads TGTGCCAGCAGCTTAGGCACAGGGGCCAGCTACAATGAGCAGTTCTTC.

The CDR3 coding sequence is TGCGCCAGCAGCTCGGACGGGGGGGATTACAATGAGCAGTTCTTC. Its protein is CASSSDGGDYNEQFF. The chain uses TRBV5-1 and TRBJ2-1; 8 nucleotides match TRBD2. The CDR3 sequence is 15 residues long. The ends lost 3 bases at V and 4 bases at J; junction bases unmatched: 6. Germline-derived CDR1 and CDR2 are SGHRS and YFSETQ. The full variable domain, in which reference TRBV5-1 and TRBJ2-1 provide the parts outside the CDR3, is KAGVTQTPRYLIKTRGQQVTLSCSPISGHRSVSWYQQTPGQGLQFLFEYFSETQRNKGNFPGRFSGRQFSNSRSEMNVSTLELGDSALYLCASSSDGGDYNEQFFGPGTRLTVL.

A single count supports this clone. The CDR3 loop reads CASRGGQDQPQHF. Written as DNA, the CDR3 is TGCGCCAGCAGGGGGGGACAGGATCAGCCCCAGCATTTT. This chain links TRBV10-2 with TRBJ1-5; 8 nucleotides align to TRBD1. CDR1 is WSHSY, CDR2 SAAADI, per germline. This CDR3 region has 13 residues. Unmatched junction bases numbered 3, after V lost 6 bases and J lost 5 bases.